The sequence of this T cell receptor (beta chain) was determined in a study of blood T cells in healthy people across ages. A J-beta primer mix and a sample-barcoded 5' primer were used in a second PCR of roughly 6 to 11 cycles. TCRdb ran MiXCR on the 5' RACE reads and lists one entry per CDR3 protein. The sample holds about 1 million distinct CDR3 sequences, under 30% seen once. Study outcomes and limitations: Strong correlation existed between TCR beta diversity and naive T cell percentage.

Concerning this clonotype itself: The target antigen is unknown.

In germline, CDR1 is SNHLY, CDR2 FYNNEI. CDR3 length: 12 residues. V lost 7 bases and J lost 5, with 11 bases in between. The same data also went into a second study, on T cells of mothers and their children.

Sample: blood. This sequence originates from a girl aged 2-9 years in good health. V and J are TRBV2 and TRBJ2-5, with D unclear. The CDR3 region is CASKVGKETQYF. The CDR3 DNA sequence: TGTGCCAGCAAGGTGGGGAAGGAGACCCAGTACTTC. Based on the CDR3 plus reference TRBV2 and TRBJ2-5, the full variable domain is EPEVTQTPSHQVTQMGQEVILRCVPISNHLYFYWYRQILGQKVEFLVSFYNNEISEKSEIFDDQFSVERPDGSNFTLKIRSTKLEDSAMYFCASKVGKETQYFGPGTRLLVL.